This T cell receptor beta chain was identified during a study of blood T cells in healthy people across ages (dated by TCRdb to between 2015 and 2016). For context, the study as a whole: In model experiments, template switching captured roughly one uniquely barcoded TCR beta cDNA molecule for every two T cells. Using the same blood draw, the study looked at two additional independent replicas of 1 million unique cDNA reads for two donors, one aged 18 to 30 and the other aged 80 or older. The donors were split into four age groups: young (average 16 years), middle-aged (39), aged (approximately 59) and long-lived (over 80). The study measured age-related changes in TCR beta repertoire diversity using deep sequencing normalized with unique cDNA molecular identifiers. To avoid experimental bias, donors of different ages were spread randomly across the sequencing lanes. Study-level results and caveats: Because profiling used bulk unsorted PBMCs, naive and antigen-experienced compartments could not be compared conclusively. Estimates of total diversity based on one million sequenced T cells were considered lower bounds and underestimates. Because donor CMV infection status was unknown, age-related changes in expanded clonotypes were potentially confounded. The percentage of naive T cells measured by flow cytometry correlated strongly with observed TCR beta diversity. Observed TCR beta diversity per million T cells fell roughly linearly with age, and a significant reduction was already apparent by age approximately 40. Compared with the aged group, the long-lived group had more naive CD4+ T cells, fewer expanded clones and increased TCR diversity, a pattern suggesting age selection.

V lost 2 bases and J lost 4 bases; the stretch between them is 17 bases long. There are 16 amino acids in the CDR3, from cysteine to phenylalanine inclusive. Just CDR3 DNA is preserved here, 48 bases in frame from base 1. CDR1 is given as SGHDN and CDR2 as FVKESK, both from the germline V gene. The roughly 38 donors, aged 6 to 90 years, were systemically healthy Caucasian individuals from Russia. Ten milliliters of peripheral blood were drawn from each donor into EDTA-treated Vacutainer tubes. PBMCs were isolated by Ficoll-Paque density-gradient centrifugation, with at least 6.5 million obtained per sample. Trizol reagent was used to extract total RNA from the PBMCs, yielding at least 5.5 micrograms per sample. The percentages of naive CD45RAhigh/CD27high T cells were determined by flow cytometry on a PBMC aliquot from every donor. The receptor library was made with 5' RACE. The reads were generated on an Illumina HiSeq 2500. A second PCR of about 7 to 12 cycles was performed with a sample-barcoded 5' primer and a J-beta primer mix. A unique molecular identifier was introduced onto each TCR beta cDNA molecule by a template-switch 5' adaptor carrying 12 random nucleotides. At least 2.5 million CDR3-containing paired-end reads were obtained from each sample. First-strand cDNA was synthesized from all RNA with the Mint cDNA synthesis kit, primed by a TRBC-specific oligonucleotide. Following uracil-DNA glycosylase treatment, a first 18-cycle PCR with universal primers M1SS and BC2_uni_R was performed on all cDNA. The study's processing was this. For normalization, 1 million high-quality reads were randomly selected from each sample, with every read carrying a distinct molecular identifier. Reads with shared molecular identifiers were discarded instead of being binned into consensus sequences. MiTCR, run with a Q25 quality threshold and the strictest error-elimination algorithm, handled CDR3 identification, clonotype clustering and error correction. A nonparametric unseen species model with Euler transformation was used to estimate a lower bound on total TCR beta diversity. TCRdb cleaned the public reads at Q25 with fastp, built clones with MiXCR and kept in-frame beta chains. Rows are unified per CDR3 protein, each entry keeping the most common DNA and genes. TCRdb, not the original authors, processed these V and J calls. In this sample the table shows hundreds of thousands of distinct CDR3 sequences, 45% to 70% of which occur a single time. Roughly 24% of the sample comes from the top ten.

Regarding this clonotype: The antigen it binds to is not known. Base qualities were left out, and no much larger clone turns up one base away.

This chain joins TRBV14 to TRBJ2-5; D gene: possibly TRBD2, on 6 matching bases. This TCR was recovered from a man aged 40-49 years in good health. Sequences were obtained from blood. The DNA sequence is TGTGCCAGCAGCCAACTCACAGCGGGCCGATCAGAGACCCAGTACTTC. Translation gives CASSQLTAGRSETQYF.